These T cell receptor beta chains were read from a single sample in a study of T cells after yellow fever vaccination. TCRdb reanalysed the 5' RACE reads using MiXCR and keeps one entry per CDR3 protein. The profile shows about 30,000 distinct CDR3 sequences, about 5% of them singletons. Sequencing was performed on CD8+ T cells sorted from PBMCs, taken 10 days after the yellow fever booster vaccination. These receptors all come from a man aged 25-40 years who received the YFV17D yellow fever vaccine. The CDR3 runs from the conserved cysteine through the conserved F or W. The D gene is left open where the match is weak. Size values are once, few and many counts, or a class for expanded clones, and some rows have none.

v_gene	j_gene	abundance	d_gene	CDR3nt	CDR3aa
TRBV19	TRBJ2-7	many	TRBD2	TGTGCCAGTAGCATCCCCCCGACTAGCGGGAGCTACGAGCAGTACTTC	CASSIPPTSGSYEQYF
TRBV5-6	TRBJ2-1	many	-	TGTGCCAGCAGCTTGGTCCCGCCTGAGCAGTTCTTC	CASSLVPPEQFF
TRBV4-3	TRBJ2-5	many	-	TGCGCCAGCAGCCAAGAATCCTGGCAGGGAGAAGAGACCCAGTACTTC	CASSQESWQGEETQYF
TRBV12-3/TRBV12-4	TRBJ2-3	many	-	TGTGCCAGCAGCCCCGACAGGAATACGCAGTATTTT	CASSPDRNTQYF
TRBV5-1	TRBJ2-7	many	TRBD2	TGCGCCAGCAGCTCGGGGGGTTCCTACGAGCAGTACTTC	CASSSGGSYEQYF
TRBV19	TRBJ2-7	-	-	TGTGCCAGTAGCGGGACTCTCTACTACGAGCAGTACTTC	CASSGTLYYEQYF
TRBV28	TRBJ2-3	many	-	TGTGCCAGCAGTTCCCCGGGTCGAACGGGAGTGACAGATACGCAGTATTTT	CASSSPGRTGVTDTQYF
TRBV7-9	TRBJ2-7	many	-	TGTGCCAGCAGCTCGGACTTCTACGAGCAGTACTTC	CASSSDFYEQYF
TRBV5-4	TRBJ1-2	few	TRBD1	TGTGCCAGCAGCTTTCAGGGGGCGGAAGGCTACACCTTC	CASSFQGAEGYTF
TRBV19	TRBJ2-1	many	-	TGTGCCAGTAGCCCCTCCCCTCCCGTTGAGCAGTTCTTC	CASSPSPPVEQFF
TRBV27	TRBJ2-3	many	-	TGTGCCAGCAGGCAGGGGGGCACGCAGTATTTT	CASRQGGTQYF
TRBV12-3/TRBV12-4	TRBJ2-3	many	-	TGTGCCAGCAGTCCTGTCACAGATACGCAGTATTTT	CASSPVTDTQYF
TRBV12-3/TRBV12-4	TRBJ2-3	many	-	TGTGCCAGCAGTTACGCCGGGGCCACTTTTGGCACAGATACGCAGTATTTT	CASSYAGATFGTDTQYF
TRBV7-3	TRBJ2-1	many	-	TGTGCCAGCAGCTTAGTAGGTGGGAACTCCTACAATGAGCAGTTCTTC	CASSLVGGNSYNEQFF
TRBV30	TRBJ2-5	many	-	TGTGCCTGGCAAGGTGACTACGAAGAGACCCAGTACTTC	CAWQGDYEETQYF
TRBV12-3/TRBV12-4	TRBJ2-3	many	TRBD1	TGTGCCAGCAGTTTAGAAGACAGGGCGACAGATACGCAGTATTTT	CASSLEDRATDTQYF
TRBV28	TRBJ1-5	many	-	TGTGCCAGCAGTTTAAGTAGCAATCAGCCCCAGCATTTT	CASSLSSNQPQHF
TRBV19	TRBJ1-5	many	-	TGTGCCAGTACTAGCGACAGCGTTTATCAGCCCCAGCATTTT	CASTSDSVYQPQHF
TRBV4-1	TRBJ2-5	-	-	TGCGCCAGCAGCTCTCTAGCTGGAGAGACCCAGTACTTC	CASSSLAGETQYF
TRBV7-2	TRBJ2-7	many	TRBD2	TGTGCCAGCAGCCAGGGACTAGACTACGAGCAGTACTTC	CASSQGLDYEQYF
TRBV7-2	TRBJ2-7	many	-	TGTGCCAGCAGCTTAGAGGGGCCTCAGGCCCAGTACTTC	CASSLEGPQAQYF
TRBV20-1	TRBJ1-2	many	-	TGCAGTGCTAGCGGAGAGATTGGGGGCTACACCTTC	CSASGEIGGYTF
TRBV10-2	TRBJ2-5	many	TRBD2	TGCGCCAGCAGGCTAGCGGGGACCCAAGAGCCCCAGTACTTC	CASRLAGTQEPQYF
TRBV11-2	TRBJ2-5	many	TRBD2	TGTGCCAGCAGCTCCTGGCTAGCGGGAGGGGAAGAGACCCAGTACTTC	CASSSWLAGGEETQYF
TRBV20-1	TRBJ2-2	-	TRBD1	TGCAGTGCTATGTCCCGGGACAGGGGGGACACCGGGGAGCTGTTTTTT	CSAMSRDRGDTGELFF
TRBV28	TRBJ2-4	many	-	TGTGCCAGCAGCCGGGTGCGCATAGCCAAAAACATTCAGTACTTC	CASSRVRIAKNIQYF
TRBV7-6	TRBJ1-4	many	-	TGTGCCAGCAGCTCCGGACGGACGACCCTCGAAAAACTGTTTTTT	CASSSGRTTLEKLFF
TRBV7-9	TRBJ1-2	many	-	TGTGCCACCATACATTCGGATCCGAACTATGGCTACACCTTC	CATIHSDPNYGYTF
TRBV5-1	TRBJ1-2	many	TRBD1	TGCGCCAGCAGCTACTACCCCTCGGACAGGAGGGATGGCTACACCTTC	CASSYYPSDRRDGYTF
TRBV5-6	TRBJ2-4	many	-	TGTGCCAGCATGAACGGATTAATAGCCAAAAACATTCAGTACTTC	CASMNGLIAKNIQYF
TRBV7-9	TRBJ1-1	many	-	TGTGCCAGCACCACAGTTTTGGGGGGCACTGAAGCTTTCTTT	CASTTVLGGTEAFF
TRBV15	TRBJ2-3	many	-	TGTGCCACCAGCAGCCCCGGAAGGGGGTCGAGCACAGATACGCAGTATTTT	CATSSPGRGSSTDTQYF
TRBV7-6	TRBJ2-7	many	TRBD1	TGTGCCAGCAGCTCATCTTTCGGGACAGGCACCTACGAGCAGTACTTC	CASSSSFGTGTYEQYF
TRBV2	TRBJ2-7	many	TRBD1	TGTGCCAGCGGACAGGGAGGCGAGCAGTACTTC	CASGQGGEQYF
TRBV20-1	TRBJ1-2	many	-	TGCAGTGCTACGTTAGGAACAATGACTAACTATGGCTACACCTTC	CSATLGTMTNYGYTF
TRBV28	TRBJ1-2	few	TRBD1	TGTGCCAGCAGTGCCTACAGGGGGGGCTATGGCTACACCTTC	CASSAYRGGYGYTF
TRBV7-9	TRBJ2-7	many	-	TGTGCCAGCAGCTTCCAACAGGGTTTTACCTACGAGCAGTACTTC	CASSFQQGFTYEQYF
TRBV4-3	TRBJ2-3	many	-	TGCGCCAGCAGCCCATCTTATCCAGATACGCAGTATTTT	CASSPSYPDTQYF
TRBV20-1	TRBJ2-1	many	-	TGCAGTGCTAGAGAAGGGTTCGCCTCCTACAATGAGCAGTTCTTC	CSAREGFASYNEQFF
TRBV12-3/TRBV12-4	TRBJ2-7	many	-	TGTGCCAGCAGTTTAGGGACAGTTTCCGAGCAGTACTTC	CASSLGTVSEQYF
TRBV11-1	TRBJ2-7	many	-	TGTGCCAGCAGCTTATCCGCCTCCTACGAGCAGTACTTC	CASSLSASYEQYF
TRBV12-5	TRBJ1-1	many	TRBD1	TGTGCTAGTGGTTTCCTTAACTCGGGACAGGGGAACACTGAAGCTTTCTTT	CASGFLNSGQGNTEAFF
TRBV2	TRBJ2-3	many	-	TGTGCCAGCAGTCCCCGCACAGATACGCAGTATTTT	CASSPRTDTQYF
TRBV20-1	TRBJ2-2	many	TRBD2	TGCAGTGCTAGACCGGGACTAGCGGGAGTTACCACCGGGGAGCTGTTTTTT	CSARPGLAGVTTGELFF
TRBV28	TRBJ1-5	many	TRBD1	TGTGCCAGCAGACCCGCACAGGGGGGCAATCAGCCCCAGCATTTT	CASRPAQGGNQPQHF
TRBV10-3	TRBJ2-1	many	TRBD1	TGTGCCATCAGTGGGGGGCAACAGGGGGATTACAATGAGCAGTTCTTC	CAISGGQQGDYNEQFF
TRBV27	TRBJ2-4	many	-	TGTGCCAGTCAAGAACTAGCCAAAAACATTCAGTACTTC	CASQELAKNIQYF
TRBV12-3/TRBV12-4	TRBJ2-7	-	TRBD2	TGTGCCAGCAGAACCCGACGGGAGGACTACGAGCAGTACTTC	CASRTRREDYEQYF
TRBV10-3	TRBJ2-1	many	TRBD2	TGTGCCATCAGTACTGGACTAGCGGGGAATAACAATGAGCAGTTCTTC	CAISTGLAGNNNEQFF
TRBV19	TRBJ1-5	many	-	TGTGCCAGTAGTATAGGCTACTTTAGCAATCAGCCCCAGCATTTT	CASSIGYFSNQPQHF
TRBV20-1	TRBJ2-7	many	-	TGCAGTGCTAGAGGGGCAAGTAGCTCCTACGAGCAGTACTTC	CSARGASSSYEQYF
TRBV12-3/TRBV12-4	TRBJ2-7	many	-	TGTGCCAGCAGTTTAGGGGGCCACGAGCAGTACTTC	CASSLGGHEQYF
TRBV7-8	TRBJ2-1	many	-	TGTGCCAGCAGCTCTACAGGGATCGGGGAGCAGTTCTTC	CASSSTGIGEQFF
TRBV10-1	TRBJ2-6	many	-	TGCGCCAGCAGTGACTCGAGCTCTGGGGCCAACGTCCTGACTTTC	CASSDSSSGANVLTF